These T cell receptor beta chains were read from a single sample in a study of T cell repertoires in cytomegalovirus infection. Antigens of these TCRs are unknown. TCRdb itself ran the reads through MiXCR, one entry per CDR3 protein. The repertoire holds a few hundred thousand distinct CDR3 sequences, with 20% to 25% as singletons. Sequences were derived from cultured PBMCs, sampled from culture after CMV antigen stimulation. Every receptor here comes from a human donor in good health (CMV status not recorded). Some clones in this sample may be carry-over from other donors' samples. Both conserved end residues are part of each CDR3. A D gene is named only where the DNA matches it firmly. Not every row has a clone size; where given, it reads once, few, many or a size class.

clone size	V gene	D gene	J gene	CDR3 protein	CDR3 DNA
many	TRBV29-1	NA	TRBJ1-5	CSVGARDQPQHF	TGCAGCGTTGGGGCCAGGGATCAGCCCCAGCATTTT
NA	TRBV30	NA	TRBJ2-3	CAWSFLRDTQYF	TGTGCCTGGAGCTTTTTAAGAGATACGCAGTATTTT
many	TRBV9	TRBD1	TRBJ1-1	CASTRGGTGPEAFF	TGTGCCAGCACCAGAGGAGGGACAGGTCCTGAAGCTTTCTTT
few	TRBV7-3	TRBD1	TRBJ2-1	CASSLSGTGNNEQFF	TGTGCCAGCAGCTTATCCGGGACAGGGAACAATGAGCAGTTCTTC
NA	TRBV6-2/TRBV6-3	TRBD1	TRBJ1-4	CASRPPGRGREKLFF	TGTGCCAGCAGACCGCCGGGCAGGGGGCGAGAAAAACTGTTTTTT
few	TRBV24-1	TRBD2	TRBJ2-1	CATRAGGLSYNEQFF	TGTGCCACCAGAGCGGGAGGTCTCTCCTACAATGAGCAGTTCTTC
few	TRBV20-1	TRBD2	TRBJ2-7	CSASSSGTSDPYEQYF	TGCAGTGCTAGTTCTTCCGGGACTAGCGACCCCTACGAGCAGTACTTC
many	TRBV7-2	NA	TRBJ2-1	CASSLAGESEQFF	TGTGCCAGCAGCTTAGCGGGAGAAAGTGAGCAGTTCTTC
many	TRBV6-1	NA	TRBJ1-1	CASSYRAAGGDTEAFF	TGTGCCAGCAGTTACAGGGCCGCTGGAGGCGACACTGAAGCTTTCTTT
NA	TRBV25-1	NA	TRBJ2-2	CGTANTGELFF	TGTGGAACAGCGAACACCGGGGAGCTGTTTTTT
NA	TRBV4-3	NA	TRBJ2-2	CASSQGGTATGELFF	TGCGCCAGCAGCCAGGGAGGGACAGCGACCGGGGAGCTGTTTTTT
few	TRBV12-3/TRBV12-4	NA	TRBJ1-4	CASSATAGTNEKLFF	TGTGCCAGCAGTGCGACTGCGGGAACTAATGAAAAACTGTTTTTT
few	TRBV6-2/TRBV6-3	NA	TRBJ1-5	CASSYRFFSNQPQHF	TGTGCCAGCAGTTACAGATTCTTTAGCAATCAGCCCCAGCATTTT
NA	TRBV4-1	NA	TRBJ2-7	CASSQARLREQYF	TGCGCCAGCAGCCAAGCTCGTCTCCGGGAGCAGTACTTC
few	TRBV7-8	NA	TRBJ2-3	CASSLVRRPSTDTQYF	TGTGCCAGCAGCTTAGTGCGGCGGCCTAGCACAGATACGCAGTATTTT
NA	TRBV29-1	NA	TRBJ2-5	CSVAVETQYF	TGCAGCGTGGCCGTAGAGACCCAGTACTTC
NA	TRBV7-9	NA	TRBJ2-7	CASSLGGRAYEQYF	TGTGCCAGCAGCTTAGGAGGCAGGGCCTACGAGCAGTACTTC
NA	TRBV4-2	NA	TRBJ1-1	CASSQMGGNTEAFF	TGTGCCAGCAGCCAAATGGGGGGCAACACTGAAGCTTTCTTT
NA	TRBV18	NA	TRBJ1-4	CASSPGDNREKLFF	TGTGCCAGCTCACCTGGGGACAATCGGGAAAAACTGTTTTTT
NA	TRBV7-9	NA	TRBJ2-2	CASSSQGGTGELFF	TGTGCCAGCAGCTCCCAAGGAGGGACCGGGGAGCTGTTTTTT
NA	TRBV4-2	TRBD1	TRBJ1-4	CASSHTGGRGEKLFF	TGTGCCAGCAGCCATACAGGGGGCCGGGGCGAAAAACTGTTTTTT
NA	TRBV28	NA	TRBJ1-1	CASIARVGMNTEAFF	TGTGCCAGCATTGCAAGGGTGGGGATGAACACTGAAGCTTTCTTT
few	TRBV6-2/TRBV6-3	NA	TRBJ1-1	CASSFPADTEAFF	TGTGCCAGCAGTTTCCCAGCGGACACTGAAGCTTTCTTT
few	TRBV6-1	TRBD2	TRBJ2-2	CASTGLAGANTGELFF	TGTGCCAGCACGGGACTAGCGGGAGCGAACACCGGGGAGCTGTTTTTT
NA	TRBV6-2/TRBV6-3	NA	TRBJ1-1	CASSTTGGVGAFF	TGTGCCAGCAGTACCACCGGGGGCGTAGGGGCTTTCTTT
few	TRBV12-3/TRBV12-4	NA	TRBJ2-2	CAIGESTGELFF	TGTGCCATAGGGGAGAGCACCGGGGAGCTGTTTTTT
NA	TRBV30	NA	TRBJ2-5	CAWSSGQLGTQYF	TGTGCCTGGAGTTCCGGGCAACTTGGGACCCAGTACTTC
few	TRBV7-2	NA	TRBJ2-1	CASSLEGLTTSNEQFF	TGTGCCAGCAGCTTAGAAGGACTCACAACATCCAATGAGCAGTTCTTC
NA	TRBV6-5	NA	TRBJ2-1	CASSYPAESSYNEQFF	TGTGCCAGCAGTTATCCAGCGGAAAGCTCCTACAATGAGCAGTTCTTC
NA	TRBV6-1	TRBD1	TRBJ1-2	CASSGPRTGGIYGYTF	TGTGCCAGCAGTGGGCCCCGGACAGGAGGAATCTATGGCTACACCTTC
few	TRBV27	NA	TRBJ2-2	CASTLRGTGELFF	TGTGCCAGCACCCTCCGAGGGACCGGGGAGCTGTTTTTT
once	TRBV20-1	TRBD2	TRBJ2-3	CSARNLAGGGGDTQYF	TGCAGTGCTAGAAACTTAGCGGGAGGCGGGGGAGATACGCAGTATTTT
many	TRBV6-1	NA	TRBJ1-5	CASNYERGQPQHF	TGTGCCAGCAACTACGAAAGGGGTCAGCCCCAGCATTTT
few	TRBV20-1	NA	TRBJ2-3	CSARPGVTDTQYF	TGCAGTGCTAGACCCGGTGTAACAGATACGCAGTATTTT
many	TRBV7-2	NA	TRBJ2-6	CASSFGIQRGTGANVLTF	TGTGCCAGCAGCTTCGGAATCCAACGAGGGACGGGGGCCAACGTCCTGACTTTC
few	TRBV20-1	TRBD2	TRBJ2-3	CSAESGGGIDTQYF	TGCAGTGCGGAAAGTGGGGGAGGGATAGATACGCAGTATTTT
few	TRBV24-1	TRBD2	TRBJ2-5	CATSASSGGALAGRETQYF	TGTGCCACCAGTGCCTCCTCCGGGGGGGCTCTGGCGGGACGGGAGACCCAGTACTTC
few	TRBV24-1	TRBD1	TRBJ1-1	CAVRGDSEEAFF	TGTGCCGTGCGCGGGGACAGCGAAGAAGCTTTCTTT
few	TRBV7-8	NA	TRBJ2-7	CASSSPGKYEQYF	TGTGCCAGCAGCTCCCCGGGTAAATACGAGCAGTACTTC
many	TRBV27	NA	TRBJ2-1	CASSLGVLSYNEQFF	TGTGCCAGCAGCCTAGGAGTACTCTCCTACAATGAGCAGTTCTTC
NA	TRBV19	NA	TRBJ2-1	CASSIPPPAYNEQFF	TGTGCCAGTAGTATCCCCCCACCGGCTTACAATGAGCAGTTCTTC
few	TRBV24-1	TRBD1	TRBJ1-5	CATSDNRGIQPQHF	TGTGCCACCAGTGATAACAGGGGCATACAGCCCCAGCATTTT
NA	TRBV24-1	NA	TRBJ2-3	CATSDSDRPARDTQYF	TGTGCCACCAGTGATTCCGACAGGCCCGCACGAGATACGCAGTATTTT
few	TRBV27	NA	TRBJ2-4	CASSLSHPRLAKNIQYF	TGTGCCAGCAGTTTATCGCACCCCAGGCTAGCCAAAAACATTCAGTACTTC
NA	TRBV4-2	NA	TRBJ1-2	CASSRITPGEGGYTF	TGTGCCAGCAGCCGAATAACCCCAGGGGAGGGAGGCTACACCTTC
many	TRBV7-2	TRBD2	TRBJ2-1	CASSLSGSIYNEQFF	TGTGCCAGCAGCCTGAGCGGGAGTATCTACAATGAGCAGTTCTTC